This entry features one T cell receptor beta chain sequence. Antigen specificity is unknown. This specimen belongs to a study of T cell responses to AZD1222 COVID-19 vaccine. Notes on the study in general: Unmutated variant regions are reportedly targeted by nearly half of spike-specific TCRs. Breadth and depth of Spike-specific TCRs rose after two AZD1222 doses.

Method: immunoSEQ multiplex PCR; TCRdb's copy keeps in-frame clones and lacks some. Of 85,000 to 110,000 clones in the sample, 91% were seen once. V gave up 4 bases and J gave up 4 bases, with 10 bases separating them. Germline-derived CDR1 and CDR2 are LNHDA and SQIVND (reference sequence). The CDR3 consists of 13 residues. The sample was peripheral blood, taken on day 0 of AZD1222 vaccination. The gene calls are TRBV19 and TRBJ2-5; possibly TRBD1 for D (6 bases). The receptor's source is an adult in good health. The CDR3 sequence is CASSRTALETQYF. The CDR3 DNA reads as TGTGCCAGTAGTAGGACAGCGCTAGAGACCCAGTACTTC.